The text below deals with one TCR beta chain. Its specificity is not known. This PCR relied on a set of 60 Vbeta primers and 13 Jbeta primers. Measured with immunoSEQ multiplex PCR; TCRdb has only the in-frame clones, and not every one. The sample records approximately 190,000 clones, roughly 80% being singletons. Germline V gives CDR1 SQVTM, CDR2 ANQGSEA. The V gene end was trimmed by 0 bases and the J gene end by 2 bases; junction bases not matched to a gene: 4. This CDR3 is built from 16 residues. Donors counted as nominally healthy when sampled, yet unrecorded immune exposures were likely. The data derive from a study of cytomegalovirus exposure and HLA in healthy donors. Study-level results: It was reported that the classifier diagnosed cytomegalovirus status with high specificity and sensitivity in both the original and validation cohorts. Researchers catalogued over 150 TCR beta chains as cytomegalovirus-associated.

The sequenced material came from PBMCs. V gene TRBV29-1 combines with J gene TRBJ2-2, with 9 positions matching TRBD1. The source of this sequence is a man aged 40-55 years in good health and CMV-seropositive. The CDR3 protein is CSVEEGQGANTGELFF. The DNA of the CDR3 is TGCAGCGTTGAAGAGGGACAGGGAGCTAACACCGGGGAGCTGTTTTTT.